The 10 T cell receptor beta chains below were found in one sample sequenced in a study of T cell clones after liver transplantation. Generated by immunoSEQ multiplex PCR, the TCRdb table keeps only in-frame clones and is missing some. Here the sample spans about 47,000 clones, 86% being singletons. Sequenced here: CD8+ T cells from blood, sampled 12 months after liver transplant. These receptors were taken from a human patient who received a liver transplant. Some T cells may be graft donor cells.

The chain links TRBV30 to TRBJ1-5; no clear D gene. The CDR3 is 17 residues long. Germline V gene lookup returns CDR1 GTSNPN and CDR2 SVGIG (reference sequence). V was cut by 1 base and J by 6 bases, with 22 bases left in between. As DNA, the CDR3 is TGTGCCTGGAGTGCTCCCGGGCGATCGCGGGGTCTTCAGCCCCAGCATTTT. Translation: CAWSAPGRSRGLQPQHF. Complete variable domain (other parts from reference TRBV30 and TRBJ1-5): SQTIHQWPATLVQPVGSPLSLECTVEGTSNPNLYWYRQAAGRGLQLLFYSVGIGQISSEVPQNLSASRPQDRQFILSSKKLLLSDSGFYLCAWSAPGRSRGLQPQHFGDGTRLSIL.

As to this clone: Distinct nucleotide sequences in the sample also encode this CDR3. The chain combines TRBV9 with TRBJ2-7; 7 bases align to TRBD1. J gave up 3 bases and V 0 bases, and 3 bases lay outside the gene matches. Germline CDR1 and CDR2: SGDLS and YYNGEE. There are 14 residues in the CDR3. The CDR3 reads CASSVAGQDYEQYF. CDR3 bases: TGTGCCAGCAGCGTAGCCGGACAGGACTACGAGCAGTACTTC.

Remarks on this clone: A much larger clone lies a single base off, so this may be a read error. The V gene is TRBV27, the J gene TRBJ2-7; no clear D. Per germline, CDR1 MNHEY and CDR2 SMNVEV (reference sequence). There are 13 residues in the CDR3. Here the CDR3 reads CVSSLGFAYEQYF. The CDR3 nucleotides read TGTGTCAGCAGTTTAGGGTTCGCCTACGAGCAGTACTTC.

V is TRBV11-2 and J is TRBJ2-7, with 10 positions matching TRBD1. This CDR3 is 14 amino acids long. V trimming: 5 bases; J trimming: 5 bases; junction bases outside the gene matches: 6. CDR1 and CDR2 from the germline V gene are SGHAT and FQNNGV. The CDR3 nucleotides read TGTGCCAGCAGCGGACAGGGGGGCGGGGACGAGCAGTACTTC. It codes for CASSGQGGGDEQYF.

The J gene is TRBJ2-2, the V gene TRBV4-3; D is ambiguous. V was trimmed by 3 bases and J by 6 bases, leaving 11 bases between them. Germline lookup yields CDR1 LGHNA and CDR2 YSLEER. This CDR3 contains 14 residues. The CDR3 reads CASSHGYGAGELFF. CDR3 bases: TGCGCCAGCAGCCACGGATATGGAGCCGGGGAGCTGTTTTTT.

The chain recombines TRBV7-8 with TRBJ2-3; D is unresolved. The CDR3 totals 15 residues. The ends were cut back, 1 base at V and 0 bases at J, with 8 bases in the middle. Germline V lookup: CDR1 SGHVS, CDR2 FQNEAQ. In nucleotides, the CDR3 is TGTGCCAGCAGCTTAGAGGGTGGGAGCACAGATACGCAGTATTTT. This encodes CASSLEGGSTDTQYF.

The chain joins TRBV2 to TRBJ1-1; tentative D call: TRBD1 (5 bases). The CDR3 length is 14 residues. The V and J ends lost 5 bases and 0 bases respectively, with 10 bases between them. From germline, CDR1 is SNHLY and CDR2 FYNNEI. CDR3 region: CASSYAGMNTEAFF. DNA for the CDR3: TGTGCCAGCAGTTACGCAGGGATGAACACTGAAGCTTTCTTT.

This clone was recorded once. The V and J genes are TRBV7-9 and TRBJ2-7; TRBD2 agrees at 7 bases. The CDR3 consists of 17 residues. The V gene end was trimmed by 1 base and the J gene end by 4 bases; junction bases not matched to a gene: 13. Germline CDR1 reads SEHNR; CDR2 reads FQNEAQ (reference sequence). In DNA, the CDR3 is TGTGCCAGCAGCTTAGAGAGCGGGGAACAGCTCTGGTACGAGCAGTACTTC. Translated: CASSLESGEQLWYEQYF.

The CDR3 loop is CASIGSMQGPKETQYF. CDR3 sequence (DNA): TGTGCCAGCATCGGGAGTATGCAAGGGCCTAAAGAGACCCAGTACTTC. The chain links TRBV28 to TRBJ2-5; D is perhaps TRBD2 (6 bases). V was trimmed by 7 bases and J by 3 bases, leaving 21 bases between them. The CDR3 spans 16 residues. CDR1 is MDHEN and CDR2 is SYDVKM in the germline V gene.

V and J are TRBV19 and TRBJ1-2; D is undetermined. The CDR3 is 13 residues long. V was clipped by 3 bases and J by 5 bases, with 10 bases between them. Germline-derived CDR1 and CDR2 are LNHDA and SQIVND (reference sequence). The CDR3 sequence: CASSMGPEYGYTF. Here the CDR3 DNA reads TGTGCCAGTAGTATGGGCCCCGAGTATGGCTACACCTTC.